This TCR beta chain was recorded in a study of blood T cell repertoires in COVID-19. Across the whole study: Acute and convalescent COVID-19 specimens originated in the United States, Italy and Spain.

Profiling relied on immunoSEQ multiplex PCR, and the TCRdb table lists in-frame clones only, not all of them. The sample records around 230,000 clones, approximately 86% being singletons. The CDR3 length is 14 residues. With V trimmed by 8 bases and J by 5 bases, 7 bases remained unmatched. Germline assignment: CDR1 MNHEY and CDR2 SMNVEV (reference sequence). The sequence was collected from a man between 60 and 75 years old who had recovered from COVID-19. The chain recombines TRBV27 with TRBJ2-2; 8 bases are a match to TRBD2. The material sequenced was peripheral blood. For the CDR3, the DNA is TGTGCCAGCCTACGGGGGGGCGTGACCGGGGAGCTGTTTTTT. As protein: CASLRGGVTGELFF.